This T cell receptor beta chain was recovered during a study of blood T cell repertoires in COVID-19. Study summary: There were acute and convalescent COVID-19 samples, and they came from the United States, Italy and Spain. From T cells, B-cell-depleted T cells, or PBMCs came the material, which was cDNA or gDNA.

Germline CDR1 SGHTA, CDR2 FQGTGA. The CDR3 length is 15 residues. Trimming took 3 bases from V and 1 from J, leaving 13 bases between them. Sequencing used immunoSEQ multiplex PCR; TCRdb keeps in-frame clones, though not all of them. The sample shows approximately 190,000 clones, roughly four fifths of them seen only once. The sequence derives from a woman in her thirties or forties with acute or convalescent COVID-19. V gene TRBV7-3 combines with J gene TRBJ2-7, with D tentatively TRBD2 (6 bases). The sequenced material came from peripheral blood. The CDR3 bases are TGTGCCAGCAGCTTCGGGCCGGCGGGGTCCTACGAGCAGTACTTC. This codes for CASSFGPAGSYEQYF. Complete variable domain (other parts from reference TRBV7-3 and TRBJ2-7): GAGVSQTPSNKVTEKGKYVELRCDPISGHTALYWYRQSLGQGPEFLIYFQGTGAADDSGLPNDRFFAVRPEGSVSTLKIQRTERGDSAVYLCASSFGPAGSYEQYFGPGTRLTVT.